This is a list of T cell receptor beta chains from one sample in a study of T cell responses to AZD1222 COVID-19 vaccine. Clones were read by immunoSEQ multiplex PCR, and TCRdb kept only the in-frame ones, dropping some. The data contain roughly 100,000 clones, roughly 90% of them seen just once; the ten biggest clones take up 2.5%. Source: peripheral blood, taken on day 0 of AZD1222 vaccination. The receptors shown here come from an adult in good health. Both conserved end residues are part of each CDR3. A D gene is named only where the DNA matches it firmly. For some rows the clone size is stated as once, few or many, or as a class when expanded; others skip it.

size	V	J	D	CDR3	DNA
.	TRBV14	TRBJ1-1	TRBD1	CASSPTRQGVLRNTEAFF	TGTGCCAGCAGCCCGACCCGACAGGGGGTCCTTAGGAACACTGAAGCTTTCTTT
few	TRBV3-1/TRBV3-2	TRBJ2-7	TRBD2	CASSQGVWSGGRSYEQYF	TGTGCCAGCAGCCAAGGTGTTTGGAGCGGGGGGAGGTCCTACGAGCAGTACTTC
.	TRBV12-3/TRBV12-4	TRBJ1-1	.	CASSYRDGGEAFF	TGTGCCAGCAGTTACCGGGACGGTGGAGAAGCTTTCTTT
once	TRBV5-5	TRBJ2-7	TRBD1	CASSLPTGLGVEPEQYF	TGTGCCAGCAGCTTACCGACAGGGTTGGGGGTGGAGCCGGAGCAGTACTTC
.	TRBV29-1	TRBJ1-2	.	CSVVRGDESGYTF	TGCAGCGTTGTGCGGGGGGATGAGAGTGGCTACACCTTC
.	TRBV19	TRBJ1-1	.	CASIPAGKVTEAFF	TGTGCCAGCATCCCGGCAGGAAAGGTCACTGAAGCTTTCTTT
.	TRBV7-2	TRBJ2-7	TRBD2	CASSLGLAETYEQYF	TGTGCCAGCAGCTTAGGACTAGCGGAAACCTACGAGCAGTACTTC
.	TRBV19	TRBJ2-5	.	CASGRTQETQYF	TGTGCCAGTGGGCGGACTCAAGAGACCCAGTACTTC
.	TRBV6-5	TRBJ1-5	.	CASSQRDSNQPQHF	TGTGCCAGCAGTCAACGGGATAGCAATCAGCCCCAGCATTTT
.	TRBV7-9	TRBJ2-1	.	CASSLGTPAFF	TGTGCCAGCAGCTTAGGGACTCCCGCTTTCTTC
.	TRBV2	TRBJ1-5	.	CASSDIDSNQPQHF	TGTGCCAGCAGTGACATAGATAGCAATCAGCCCCAGCATTTT
once	TRBV2	TRBJ1-3	TRBD1	CASRERDRGENTIYF	TGTGCCAGCAGAGAGCGGGACAGGGGAGAAAACACCATATATTTT
.	TRBV4-1	TRBJ1-1	TRBD1	CASSIRTGGLTEAFF	TGCGCCAGCAGCATTCGAACAGGGGGCCTCACTGAAGCTTTCTTT
.	TRBV18	TRBJ1-5	.	CASSGGTSNQPQHF	TGTGCCAGCTCAGGAGGAACTAGCAATCAGCCCCAGCATTTT
.	TRBV6-4	TRBJ1-5	.	CASVWGRNQPQHF	TGTGCCAGTGTTTGGGGGCGCAATCAGCCCCAGCATTTT
once	TRBV5-1	TRBJ1-1	.	CASSLASGDNTEAFF	TGCGCCAGCAGCTTGGCATCCGGGGACAACACTGAAGCTTTCTTT
.	TRBV19	TRBJ1-2	TRBD1	CASRDSDRGDGYTF	TGTGCCAGTAGGGATAGCGACAGGGGAGACGGCTACACCTTC
few	TRBV10-3	TRBJ2-7	.	CAISESDTNEQYF	TGTGCCATCAGTGAGTCGGACACCAACGAGCAGTACTTC
.	TRBV12-3/TRBV12-4	TRBJ1-1	.	CASSFGPGTEAFF	TGTGCCAGCAGTTTCGGCCCTGGCACTGAAGCTTTCTTT
.	TRBV10-3	TRBJ2-1	TRBD2	CAISGLAGGDNEQFF	TGTGCCATCTCTGGACTAGCGGGGGGGGACAATGAGCAGTTCTTC
.	TRBV7-3	TRBJ2-1	TRBD2	CASSFSGGTDEQFF	TGTGCCAGCAGCTTTAGCGGGGGGACAGATGAGCAGTTCTTC
.	TRBV10-1	TRBJ2-1	TRBD1	CASSTRRDRGKNEQFF	TGCGCCAGCAGTACGCGGCGGGACAGGGGTAAAAATGAGCAGTTCTTC
.	TRBV28	TRBJ1-3	.	CASRKGDYGNTIYF	TGTGCCTCACGTAAAGGCGACTATGGAAACACCATATATTTT
.	TRBV28	TRBJ2-4	.	CASRGALGSIQYF	TGTGCCAGCAGGGGGGCCCTGGGAAGCATTCAGTACTTC
.	TRBV3-1/TRBV3-2	TRBJ2-7	.	CASSPFAGDSYEQYF	TGTGCCAGCAGCCCCTTCGCTGGGGACTCCTACGAGCAGTACTTC
.	TRBV12-5	TRBJ1-1	TRBD1	CASARQGGTEAFF	TGTGCTAGTGCTCGACAGGGAGGCACTGAAGCTTTCTTT
.	TRBV5-1	TRBJ2-1	TRBD2	CASSLELAGAHNEQFF	TGCGCCAGCAGCTTGGAACTAGCGGGGGCCCACAATGAGCAGTTCTTC
.	TRBV3-1/TRBV3-2	TRBJ1-1	.	CASSPRGGGFLDTEAFF	TGTGCCAGCAGCCCCCGGGGGGGCGGATTTTTGGACACTGAAGCTTTCTTT
.	TRBV2	TRBJ1-1	.	CASSEDRYTEAFF	TGTGCCAGCAGTGAAGATCGGTACACTGAAGCTTTCTTT
.	TRBV19	TRBJ1-2	.	CASSIDRNYGYTF	TGTGCCAGTAGTATCGACAGGAACTATGGCTACACCTTC
.	TRBV19	TRBJ2-2	TRBD1	CASSGDRTGELFF	TGTGCCAGTAGTGGGGACAGGACCGGGGAGCTGTTTTTT
.	TRBV27	TRBJ2-7	TRBD1	CVIGQGYEQYF	TGTGTTATAGGACAGGGCTACGAGCAGTACTTC
.	TRBV4-1	TRBJ2-5	.	CASSQPGRNDQETQYF	TGCGCCAGCAGCCAACCCGGACGGAATGACCAAGAGACCCAGTACTTC
.	TRBV27	TRBJ2-7	TRBD2	CASSWGGSAYEQYF	TGTGCCAGCAGTTGGGGGGGGAGCGCCTACGAGCAGTACTTC
.	TRBV5-6	TRBJ2-2	.	CASSLILNTGELFF	TGTGCCAGCAGCTTGATACTTAACACCGGGGAGCTGTTTTTT
.	TRBV25-1	TRBJ1-1	TRBD1	CASSELRTGNTEAFF	TGTGCCAGCAGTGAATTAAGGACAGGGAACACTGAAGCTTTCTTT
.	TRBV7-9	TRBJ1-4	.	CASSSRGALGEKLFF	TGTGCCAGCAGCTCAAGGGGGGCGCTGGGTGAAAAACTGTTTTTT
.	TRBV9	TRBJ2-3	.	CASSSSPAGSTDTQYF	TGTGCCAGCAGCTCCAGCCCCGCGGGGAGCACAGATACGCAGTATTTT
.	TRBV6-5	TRBJ2-1	TRBD2	CASSYGTSGSLDEQFF	TGTGCCAGCAGTTACGGGACTAGCGGGAGTCTTGATGAGCAGTTCTTC
.	TRBV28	TRBJ1-3	.	CASSFGAGNTIYF	TGTGCCAGCAGTTTTGGGGCTGGAAACACCATATATTTT
.	TRBV18	TRBJ2-4	TRBD2	CASSPGGTTKNIQYF	TGTGCCAGCTCACCGGGGGGGACTACCAAAAACATTCAGTACTTC
.	TRBV10-3	TRBJ2-7	TRBD1	CAISGQGTDEQYF	TGTGCCATCAGTGGACAGGGCACGGACGAGCAGTACTTC